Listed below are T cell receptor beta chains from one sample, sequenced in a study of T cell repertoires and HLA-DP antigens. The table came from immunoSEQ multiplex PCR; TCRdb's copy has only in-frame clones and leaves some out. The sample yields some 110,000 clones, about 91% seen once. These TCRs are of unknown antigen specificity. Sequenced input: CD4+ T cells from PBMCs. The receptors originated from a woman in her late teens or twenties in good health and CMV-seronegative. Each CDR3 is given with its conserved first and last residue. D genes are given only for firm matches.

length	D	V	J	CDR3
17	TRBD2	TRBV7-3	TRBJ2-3	CASSLNPSGTSTDTQYF
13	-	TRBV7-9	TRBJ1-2	CASSPQGPYGYTF
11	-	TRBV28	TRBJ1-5	CASSPMGAQHF
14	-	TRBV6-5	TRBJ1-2	CASSVRTASYGYTF
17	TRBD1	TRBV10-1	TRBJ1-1	CASSNRQGLKMNTEAFF
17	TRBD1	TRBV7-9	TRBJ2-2	CASSLGGQGARTGELFF
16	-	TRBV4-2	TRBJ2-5	CASSQALRGRRETQYF
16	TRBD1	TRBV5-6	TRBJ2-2	CASSLWGTGVTGELFF
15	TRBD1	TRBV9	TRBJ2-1	CASSGGQGRYNEQFF
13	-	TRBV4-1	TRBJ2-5	CASSRGSGETQYF
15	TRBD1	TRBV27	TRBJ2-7	CASSTFRDSSYEQYF
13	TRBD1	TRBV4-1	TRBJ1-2	CASQQQGDGGYTF
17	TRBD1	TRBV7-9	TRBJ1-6	CASSPRGQGNYNSPLHF
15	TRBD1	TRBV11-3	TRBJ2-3	CASSPGTGNTDTQYF
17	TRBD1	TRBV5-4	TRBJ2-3	CASSPAQGARSTDTQYF
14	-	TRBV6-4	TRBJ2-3	CASSAELDTDTQYF
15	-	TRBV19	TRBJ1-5	CASSVQGYSNQPQHF
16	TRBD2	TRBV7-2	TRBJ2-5	CASSPGVAGAWETQYF
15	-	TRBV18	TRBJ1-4	CASSMGGQPREKLFF
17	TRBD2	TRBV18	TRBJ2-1	CASSWTSGGSSYNEQFF
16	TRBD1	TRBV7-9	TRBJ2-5	CASSPGQGGTEETQYF
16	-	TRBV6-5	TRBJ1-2	CASSYSSITGRYGYTF
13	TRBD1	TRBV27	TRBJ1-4	CAGQGATNEKLFF
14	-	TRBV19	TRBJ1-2	CASSIGLGWSGYTF
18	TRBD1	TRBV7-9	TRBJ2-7	CASSLVSSGTGDPYEQYF
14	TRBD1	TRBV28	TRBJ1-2	CASSRDSTNYGYTF
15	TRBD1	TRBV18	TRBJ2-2	CASSPPQGVVGELFF
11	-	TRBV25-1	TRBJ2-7	CASSEYYEQYF